The clone carrying this T cell receptor beta chain appeared a few times. The data are from a study of blood T cell repertoires in COVID-19. The overall study: Collection of acute and convalescent COVID-19 samples took place in the United States, Italy and Spain. Sources were T cells, B-cell-depleted T cells, or PBMCs; the material itself was cDNA or gDNA.

Per the study methods: Reference gene primers were amplified, and this amplification served to estimate nucleated cell counts. Sequencing used immunoSEQ multiplex PCR; TCRdb keeps in-frame clones, though not all of them. That table furnishes V, J and clone size, whereas the DNA furnished D and trimming. The sample has roughly 200,000 clones, 80% to 85% seen once. The CDR3 runs to 14 residues. V lost 5 bases to trimming and J lost 6 bases, with 16 bases between them. Germline V lookup: CDR1 SEHNR, CDR2 FQNEAQ (reference sequence). The clonotype comes from a middle-aged man with acute or convalescent COVID-19. The rearrangement joins TRBV7-9 to TRBJ1-2, with D tentatively TRBD1 (5 bases). The sequencing sample was made of peripheral blood. CDR3 nucleotides: TGTGCCAGCAGCCCTATAAACTCAGGGAATGGCTACACCTTC. It encodes CASSPINSGNGYTF. Full variable domain (rest looked up from reference TRBV7-9 and TRBJ1-2): DTGVSQNPRHKITKRGQNVTFRCDPISEHNRLYWYRQTLGQGPEFLTYFQNEAQLEKSRLLSDRFSAERPKGSFSTLEIQRTEQGDSAMYLCASSPINSGNGYTFGSGTRLTVV.